The source of this TCR beta chain is a study of CD8+ T cells in alopecia areata. Study at large: Tofacitinib administration persisted for 6 to 18 months, succeeded by 6 months off drug.

For this clone: Its antigen is unidentified.

Sorting of CD4+ and CD8+ T cells was performed on PBMCs. Whole-study results and caveats: Among the cells sequenced in scalp samples are also the resident alphabeta T cells of normal skin.

RNA extraction was followed by reverse transcription into cDNA, which acted as the sequencing template. Measured with immunoSEQ multiplex PCR; TCRdb has only the in-frame clones, and not every one. The sample consists of roughly 250,000 clones, about 68% of them appearing once. Trimming stripped 3 bases from V and 1 base from J, with 10 bases between. CDR1 and CDR2 from the germline V gene are SGHNT and YYREEE (reference sequence). This CDR3 spans 14 amino acids. The sample here was CD4+ T cells sorted from blood, taken at week 0. The chain recombines TRBV5-4 with TRBJ1-2; D perhaps matches TRBD1 (5 bases). This TCR came from a human donor with alopecia areata. The CDR3 protein is CASSSGGVNYGYTF. CDR3 coding DNA: TGTGCCAGCAGCTCCGGAGGGGTTAACTATGGCTACACCTTC.